This passage covers 21 T cell receptor beta chains from one sample sequenced in a study of graft-versus-host responses after intestinal transplantation. What these receptors recognize is not known. Clones were sequenced by immunoSEQ multiplex PCR, and TCRdb holds only the in-frame ones, with some missing. Counted here are around 97,000 clones, about nine tenths occurring once; the ten biggest clones make up 5% to 6.5%. The sequenced sample was unstimulated CD8+ T cells sorted from spleen or lymph node cells, obtained before intestinal transplant. All receptors derive from a human donor who received an intestinal transplant.

The rearrangement uses TRBV27 and TRBJ2-7, with D maybe TRBD1 (6 bases). CDR1 is MNHEY and CDR2 is SMNVEV in the germline V gene (reference sequence). This CDR3 region has 15 residues. V shed 1 base and J shed 0 bases, with 10 bases lying between them. Here the CDR3 reads CASSLFGGGSYEQYF. CDR3 nucleotide sequence: TGTGCCAGCAGTTTATTTGGGGGCGGCTCCTACGAGCAGTACTTC.

V is TRBV30 and J is TRBJ1-6; D gene uncertain. The CDR3 covers 15 residues. The germline CDR1 and CDR2 sequences are GTSNPN and SVGIG (reference sequence). The V gene lost 4 bases and the J gene lost 0 bases, with 10 bases spanning the gap. The CDR3 spells CAWNDGSSYNSPLHF. The CDR3 DNA reads TGTGCCTGGAATGATGGAAGCTCCTATAATTCACCCCTCCACTTT.

V and J are TRBV4-1 and TRBJ1-1; D not resolved. V was trimmed by 3 bases and J by 1 base, leaving 9 bases between them. Germline assignment: CDR1 MGHRA and CDR2 YSYEKL. The CDR3 runs to 14 residues. The CDR3 reads CASSQGRGNTEAFF. In DNA form, the CDR3 reads TGCGCCAGCAGCCAGGGAAGAGGGAACACTGAAGCTTTCTTT.

The chain combines TRBV5-4 with TRBJ2-2, with D possibly matching TRBD2 (7 bases). Trimming left V 1 base short and J 6 bases short, with 10 bases between. Germline V gene lookup returns CDR1 SGHNT and CDR2 YYREEE (reference sequence). CDR3 length equals 14 residues. CDR3 bases: TGTGCCAGCAGCTTGAGGGGGGGCGCCGGGGAGCTGTTTTTT. Its protein is CASSLRGGAGELFF.

This rearrangement joins TRBV7-3 to TRBJ2-3; 11 nucleotides match TRBD2. Germline V gene lookup returns CDR1 SGHTA and CDR2 FQGTGA. The V and J ends lost 0 bases and 1 base, in that order; junction bases with no gene match: 3. The CDR3 is made up of 17 amino acids. The CDR3 loop is CASSLTGLAVGTDTQYF. CDR3 bases: TGTGCCAGCAGCTTAACGGGACTAGCGGTAGGCACAGATACGCAGTATTTT.

CDR3 loop: CATSRDVRVYLGNQPQHF. CDR3 bases: TGTGCCACCAGCAGAGATGTCAGGGTGTATCTAGGCAATCAGCCCCAGCATTTT. The genes are TRBV15 and TRBJ1-5; D possibly corresponds to TRBD1 (5 bases). Germline V gives CDR1 LNHNV, CDR2 YYDKDF (reference sequence). Trimming stripped 0 bases from V and 2 bases from J, with 17 bases between. The CDR3 sequence is 18 residues long.

The chain joins TRBV2 to TRBJ2-5; a possible D gene is TRBD2 (5 bases). This CDR3 contains 13 residues. Germline V CDR1 and CDR2: SNHLY, FYNNEI. The V end lost 11 bases, the J end lost 2 bases, and 15 bases lay between the germline ends. The CDR3 region has the DNA TGTGCCTGCGACACAGTAGCGCAAGAGACCCAGTACTTC. Residues: CACDTVAQETQYF.

The chain employs TRBV28 and TRBJ1-6; D call uncertain. Germline assignment: CDR1 MDHEN and CDR2 SYDVKM. The length of the CDR3 is 18 residues. The V and J ends lost 1 base and 3 bases respectively, with 16 bases between them. The CDR3 DNA sequence: TGTGCCAGCAGTTTATCCGACCACTTGGCCGTCTATAATTCACCCCTCCACTTT. Residues: CASSLSDHLAVYNSPLHF.

The rearrangement uses TRBV6-5 and TRBJ1-1; tentatively, D is TRBD1 (5 bases). Germline V gives CDR1 MNHEY, CDR2 SVGAGI. Between the trimmed V and J ends, which lost 4 bases and 5 bases, there was a span of 11 bases. CDR3 length equals 13 residues. The CDR3 loop reads CASSFSGRTEAFF. CDR3 coding DNA: TGTGCCAGCAGTTTCTCAGGGAGAACTGAAGCTTTCTTT.

The V call is TRBV11-3, the J call TRBJ2-7; 7 positions match TRBD1. The length of the CDR3 is 15 residues. V shed 5 bases and J 2 bases; nucleotides not matched to a gene: 9. The V gene's germline CDR1 is SGHNT and CDR2 YENEEA. CDR3 residues: CASSLGTESAYEQYF. The CDR3 nucleotides read TGTGCCAGCAGCCTAGGGACAGAATCGGCCTACGAGCAGTACTTC. The full variable domain, its missing parts supplied by reference TRBV11-3 and TRBJ2-7, is EAGVVQSPRYKIIEKKQPVAFWCNPISGHNTLYWYLQNLGQGPELLIRYENEEAVDDSQLPKDRFSAERLKGVDSTLKIQPAELGDSAVYLCASSLGTESAYEQYFGPGTRLTVT.

This clone has only one observation. This rearrangement joins TRBV6-6 to TRBJ2-7; D perhaps matches TRBD2 (6 bases). Per the germline V gene, CDR1 is MNHNY and CDR2 is SVGAGI (reference sequence). Between the trimmed V and J ends, which lost 6 bases and 9 bases, there was a span of 15 bases. The length of the CDR3 is 12 residues. The CDR3: CASSYGGDRQYF. DNA for the CDR3: TGTGCCAGCAGCTACGGGGGAGATCGGCAGTACTTC.

V gene TRBV4-2 combines with J gene TRBJ2-3, with TRBD2 matching 7 bases. V shed 2 bases and J 4 bases; nucleotides not matched to a gene: 6. The length of the CDR3 is 15 residues. CDR1 LGHNA and CDR2 YNFKEQ come from the germline V gene. CDR3 region: CASSQSRGEADTQYF. The CDR3 DNA is TGTGCCAGCAGCCAAAGTCGGGGGGAGGCAGATACGCAGTATTTT.

The chain uses TRBV19 and TRBJ2-7; TRBD2 matches at 7 bases. CDR1 and CDR2 (germline): LNHDA, SQIVND (reference sequence). The CDR3 has 15 residues. Trimming took 0 bases from V and 3 from J; bases not matched to a gene: 5. The CDR3: CASSIDSSGVYEQYF. The CDR3 nucleotides are TGTGCCAGTAGTATAGATTCTAGCGGAGTCTACGAGCAGTACTTC.

V is TRBV5-1 and J is TRBJ2-3, with 11 bases identical to TRBD2. CDR3 length: 18 residues. The germline V gene has CDR1 SGHRS and CDR2 YFSETQ. The trim removed 7 bases at V and 1 base at J, leaving 14 bases unmatched. Written as DNA, the CDR3 is TGCGCCAGCTCCCTAGCGGGGGGTGCCTCCTTGGGCACAGATACGCAGTATTTT. Its protein product is CASSLAGGASLGTDTQYF.

The V call is TRBV10-3, the J call TRBJ1-5; the D is unclear. The germline gives CDR1 ENHRY, CDR2 SYGVKD. CDR3 size: 15 residues. The germline V and J ends were trimmed by 2 bases and 0 bases, with 8 bases remaining between them. CDR3 loop: CAISEGGISNQPQHF. The DNA of the CDR3 is TGTGCCATCAGTGAGGGTGGCATTAGCAATCAGCCCCAGCATTTT.

This chain joins TRBV28 and TRBJ2-7; D not resolved. This CDR3 has 12 amino acids. The V and J ends lost 4 bases and 0 bases respectively, with 4 bases between them. Germline CDR1 MDHEN, CDR2 SYDVKM. The CDR3 coding sequence is TGTGCCAGCAGTTCATACTCCTACGAGCAGTACTTC. It is translated as CASSSYSYEQYF.

The rearrangement uses TRBV15 and TRBJ2-3, with D possibly TRBD1 on 5 matching bases. V lost 1 base and J 6 bases, leaving 11 bases between the germline ends. CDR1 is LNHNV, CDR2 YYDKDF, per germline (reference sequence). The CDR3 consists of 14 residues. The CDR3 DNA is TGTGCCACCAGCAGAGTTCAGGGTATGGATACGCAGTATTTT. It codes for CATSRVQGMDTQYF. Looking up the rest from reference TRBV15 and TRBJ2-3 gives the full variable domain: DAMVIQNPRYQVTQFGKPVTLSCSQTLNHNVMYWYQQKSSQAPKLLFHYYDKDFNNEADTPDNFQSRRPNTSFCFLDIRSPGLGDTAMYLCATSRVQGMDTQYFGPGTRLTVL.

The chain joins TRBV28 to TRBJ1-3, with no clear D. With 0 bases removed from V and 1 base from J, the gap between germline ends came to 4 bases. The CDR3 is 14 residues long. Germline loops: CDR1 MDHEN, CDR2 SYDVKM. The CDR3 nucleotides read TGTGCCAGCAGTTTATGGCATTCTGGAAACACCATATATTTT. This gives the protein CASSLWHSGNTIYF.

The rearrangement joins TRBV19 to TRBJ2-7; possibly TRBD1 or TRBD2 for D (5 bases each). The CDR3 is made up of 14 amino acids. Trimming pared 3 bases from V and 0 bases from J, leaving 9 bases between. Germline assignment: CDR1 LNHDA and CDR2 SQIVND (reference sequence). The CDR3 loop reads CASSMGTSSYEQYF. The CDR3 bases are TGTGCCAGTAGTATGGGGACCAGCTCCTACGAGCAGTACTTC.

The rearrangement uses TRBV19 and TRBJ2-3, with 11 bases identical to TRBD2. In germline, CDR1 is LNHDA, CDR2 SQIVND (reference sequence). Trimming at V came to 4 bases and at J to 1 base, leaving 7 bases not matched to a gene. The CDR3 totals 17 residues. CDR3 sequence: CASSSQLAGDGTDTQYF. The CDR3 nucleotides are TGTGCCAGTAGTAGCCAACTAGCGGGAGATGGCACAGATACGCAGTATTTT.

The table lists this clone with a count of one. Distinct nucleotide sequences in the sample also encode this CDR3. The chain joins TRBV7-9 to TRBJ2-7; no clear D. Germline V CDR1 and CDR2: SEHNR, FQNEAQ (reference sequence). CDR3 length: 13 residues. Trimming cost V 3 bases and J 0 bases, with 6 bases left between them. CDR3 sequence: CASSFGGSYEQYF. CDR3 sequence (DNA): TGTGCCAGCAGCTTCGGCGGCTCCTACGAGCAGTACTTC.